This is a list of T cell receptor beta chains from one sample in a study of type 1 regulatory T cells. No antigen has been identified for these receptors. TCRdb re-called the reads through MiXCR, storing one row per CDR3 protein. This table has over 55,000 distinct CDR3 sequences, nearly 65% appearing once. Sequences were obtained from cultured T cells, either the whole culture or a sorted T cell fraction (not recorded which). Receptors originate from a human donor in good health. Each CDR3 is given without its conserved first and last residue.

V	CDR3
TRBV30	ASAVINTGELF
TRBV25-1	ASSEFITYNEQF
TRBV24-1	ATSDLHDTTSYNEQF
TRBV27	ASSPDVLAGRHNEQF
TRBV6-2/TRBV6-3	ASSPQGTGDYEQY
TRBV7-9	ASSRARETQY
TRBV5-1	ASSLGTQTPYNEQF
TRBV12-3/TRBV12-4	ASSDGFGDTQY
TRBV20-1	SARLAGEETQY
TRBV5-1	ASRSTSIYNEQF
TRBV7-2	ASSLGTSQPQH
TRBV18	ASSPQGGGRSYNEQF
TRBV7-2	ASSFVVNSGNTIY
TRBV7-6	ASSPRIGREIGELF
TRBV10-3	AITELMNTEAF
TRBV5-1	ASSLANRQGETQY
TRBV29-1	SVDPFEGGPPDTQY
TRBV4-3	ASSRQGTGFSYGYT
TRBV7-6	ASSHNVQLQETQY
TRBV5-1	ASSQGGQSTGELF
TRBV15	ATSRDVALVGPQH
TRBV11-2	ASNQDRVNTEAF
TRBV6-5	ASRRGHSSDEQY
TRBV18	ASSPEREKEFNEQF
TRBV7-9	ASSSVGRGHELEQY
TRBV6-6	ASSLLHRAEQY
TRBV6-2/TRBV6-3	ASSPTSWNTGELF
TRBV4-2	ASSLEGSSYNEQF
TRBV9	ASSNDGKGVETQY
TRBV5-1	ASSSGGANYGYT
TRBV6-1	ASSTRGLSTEAF
TRBV4-3	ASSPRSTGFEQY
TRBV5-1	ASSLSAGALETQY
TRBV20-1	SAGSTSVEQF
TRBV5-1	ASSTRLATGGETQY
TRBV28	ASRTPGQGAEQY
TRBV9	ASSPHDRGRTEAF
TRBV6-6	ASTVTRNTEAF
TRBV2	ASSVDRVNGYT
TRBV4-3	ASSQVVAGTGVQETQY
TRBV5-4	ASSRGGEGSNQPQH
TRBV9	ASSARDSLYTGELF